This T cell receptor beta chain is drawn from a study of T cells after posttransplantation cyclophosphamide. Study-wide results and caveats: Blood and skin or GI T cell repertoires showed limited TRB overlap.

A marrow graft followed busulfan-fludarabine conditioning, with cyclophosphamide on days +3 and +4. The method was immunoSEQ multiplex PCR; TCRdb's version includes in-frame clones alone and lacks a portion of them. The data hold approximately 39,000 clones, with 78% observed a single time. Turning to this clone: The antigen is not known.

The length of the CDR3 is 15 residues. Germline loops: CDR1 MRHNA, CDR2 SNTAGT. The V and J ends lost 3 bases and 1 base, in that order; junction bases with no gene match: 0. The sequences come from CD4+ T cells sorted from blood, collected 1,700 to 2,000 days after a stem cell transplant with posttransplant cyclophosphamide. The chain uses TRBV6-4 and TRBJ2-3; TRBD2 matches 11 bases. This clonotype originated in a female patient between 40 and 50 years old who received an allogeneic stem cell transplant from a related donor, was CMV-positive, and had no GVHD. Some T cells may be graft donor cells. The CDR3 coding sequence is TGTGCCAGCAGTGAGACTAGCGGGGGCACAGATACGCAGTATTTT. It translates to CASSETSGGTDTQYF.